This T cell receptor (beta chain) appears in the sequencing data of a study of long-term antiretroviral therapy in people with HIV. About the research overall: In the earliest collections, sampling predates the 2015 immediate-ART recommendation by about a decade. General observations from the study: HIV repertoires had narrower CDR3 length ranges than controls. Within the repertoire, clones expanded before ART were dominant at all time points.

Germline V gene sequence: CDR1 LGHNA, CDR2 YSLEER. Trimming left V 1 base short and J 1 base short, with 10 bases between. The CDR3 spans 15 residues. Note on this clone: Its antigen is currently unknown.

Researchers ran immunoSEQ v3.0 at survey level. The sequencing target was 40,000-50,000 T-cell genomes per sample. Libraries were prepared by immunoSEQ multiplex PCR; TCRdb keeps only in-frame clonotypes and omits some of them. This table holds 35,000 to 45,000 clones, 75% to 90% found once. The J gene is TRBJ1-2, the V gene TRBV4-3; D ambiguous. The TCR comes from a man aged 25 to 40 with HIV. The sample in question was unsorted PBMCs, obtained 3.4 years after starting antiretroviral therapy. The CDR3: CASSQGSINNYGYTF. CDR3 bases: TGCGCCAGCAGCCAAGGTTCCATCAATAACTATGGCTACACCTTC.